Described below is a single TCR beta chain sequence and its context. Its antigen is not identified. This specimen comes from a study of cytotoxic CD8 clonotypes in ibrutinib-treated CLL. Study summary: The patients comprised about a dozen relapsed/refractory and 15 treatment-naive cases, roughly 18 IGHV unmutated. Sequenced samples delivered averages of 255,043 productive templates and around 90,000 productive rearrangements. Study-level findings and limits: Sampling times (in sustained-remission versus progressing patients) were not the same. Starting clonality was above that of age-matched healthy donors and tracked circulating CD8+ T-cell counts.

Sequenced by immunoSEQ multiplex PCR; TCRdb stores in-frame clones only, minus some. The data show 250,000 to 350,000 clones, 76% seen once. Germline loops: CDR1 LNHDA, CDR2 SQIVND (reference sequence). CDR3 size: 14 residues. The V gene end was trimmed by 5 bases and the J gene end by 7 bases; junction bases not matched to a gene: 6. The input for sequencing was PBMCs, taken at disease progression, from a patient treated with ibrutinib. This chain uses TRBV19 with TRBJ2-1; 9 positions agree with TRBD1. The sequence was collected from a human donor with chronic lymphocytic leukemia. CDR3 bases: TGTGCCAGTAGTCCTTCCGGGACAGGGAATGAGCAGTTCTTC. Translated: CASSPSGTGNEQFF. Together with reference TRBV19 and TRBJ2-1, the CDR3 gives the full variable domain: DGGITQSPKYLFRKEGQNVTLSCEQNLNHDAMYWYRQDPGQGLRLIYYSQIVNDFQKGDIAEGYSVSREKKESFPLTVTSAQKNPTAFYLCASSPSGTGNEQFFGPGTRLTVL.